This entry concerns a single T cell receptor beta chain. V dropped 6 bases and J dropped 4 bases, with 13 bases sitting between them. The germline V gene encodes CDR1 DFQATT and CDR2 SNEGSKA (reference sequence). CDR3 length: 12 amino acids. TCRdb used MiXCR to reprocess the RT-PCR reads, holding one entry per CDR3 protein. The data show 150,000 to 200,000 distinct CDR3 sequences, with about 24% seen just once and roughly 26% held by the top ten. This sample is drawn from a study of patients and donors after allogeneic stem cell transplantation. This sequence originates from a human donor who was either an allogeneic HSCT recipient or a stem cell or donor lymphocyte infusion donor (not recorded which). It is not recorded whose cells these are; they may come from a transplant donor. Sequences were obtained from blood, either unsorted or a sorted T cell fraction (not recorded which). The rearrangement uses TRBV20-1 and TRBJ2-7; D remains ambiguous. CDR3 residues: CSASPDEYEQYF. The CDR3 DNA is TGCAGTGCCAGCCCGGACGAGTACGAGCAGTACTTC.